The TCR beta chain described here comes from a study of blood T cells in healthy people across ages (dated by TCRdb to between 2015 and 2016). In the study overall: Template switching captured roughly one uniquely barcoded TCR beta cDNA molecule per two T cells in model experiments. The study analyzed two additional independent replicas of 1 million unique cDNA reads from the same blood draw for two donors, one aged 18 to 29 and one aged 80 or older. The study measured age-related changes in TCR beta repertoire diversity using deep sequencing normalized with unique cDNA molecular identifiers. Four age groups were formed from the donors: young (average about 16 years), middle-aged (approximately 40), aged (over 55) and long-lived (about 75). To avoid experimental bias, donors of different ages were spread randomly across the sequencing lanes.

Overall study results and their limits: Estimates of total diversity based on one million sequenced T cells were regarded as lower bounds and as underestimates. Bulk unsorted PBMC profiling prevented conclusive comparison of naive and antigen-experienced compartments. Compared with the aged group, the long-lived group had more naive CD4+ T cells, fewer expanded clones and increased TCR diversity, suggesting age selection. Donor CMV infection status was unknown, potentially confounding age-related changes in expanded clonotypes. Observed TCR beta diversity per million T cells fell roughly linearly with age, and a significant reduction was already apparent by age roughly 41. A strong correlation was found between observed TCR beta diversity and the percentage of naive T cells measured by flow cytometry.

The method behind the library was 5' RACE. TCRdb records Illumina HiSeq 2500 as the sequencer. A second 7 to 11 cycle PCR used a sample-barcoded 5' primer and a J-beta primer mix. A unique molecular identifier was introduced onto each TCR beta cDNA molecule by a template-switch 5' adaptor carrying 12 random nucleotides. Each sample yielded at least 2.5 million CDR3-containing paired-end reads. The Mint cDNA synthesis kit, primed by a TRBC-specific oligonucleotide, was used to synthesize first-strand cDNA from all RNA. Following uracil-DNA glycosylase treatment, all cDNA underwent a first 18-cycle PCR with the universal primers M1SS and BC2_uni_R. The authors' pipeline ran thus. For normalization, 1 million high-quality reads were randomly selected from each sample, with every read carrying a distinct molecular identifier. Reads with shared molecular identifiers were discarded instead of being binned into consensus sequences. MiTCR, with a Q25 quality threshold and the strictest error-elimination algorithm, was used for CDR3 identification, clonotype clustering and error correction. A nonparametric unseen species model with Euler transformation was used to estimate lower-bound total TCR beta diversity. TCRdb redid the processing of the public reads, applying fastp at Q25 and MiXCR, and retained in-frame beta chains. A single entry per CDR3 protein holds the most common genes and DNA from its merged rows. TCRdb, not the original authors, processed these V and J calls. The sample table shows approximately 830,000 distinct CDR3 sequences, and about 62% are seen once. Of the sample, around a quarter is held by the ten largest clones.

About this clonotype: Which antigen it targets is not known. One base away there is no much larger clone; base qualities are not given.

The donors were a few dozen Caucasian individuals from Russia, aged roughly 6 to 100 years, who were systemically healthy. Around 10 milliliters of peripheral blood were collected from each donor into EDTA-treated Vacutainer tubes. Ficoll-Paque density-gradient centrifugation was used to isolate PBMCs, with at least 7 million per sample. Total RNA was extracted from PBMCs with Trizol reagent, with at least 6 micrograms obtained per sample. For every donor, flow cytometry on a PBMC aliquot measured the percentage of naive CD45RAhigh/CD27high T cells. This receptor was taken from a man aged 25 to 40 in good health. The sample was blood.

The bases are TGCAGTGCGAAGGGACTAGCGGGGGGTCCGTCCTACGAGCAGTACTTC. The encoded protein is CSAKGLAGGPSYEQYF. The chain uses TRBV20-1 and TRBJ2-5, with 15 bases aligning to TRBD2. The J call may be mistaken, given a closer DNA end match to TRBJ2-7. CDR1 and CDR2 (DFQATT, SNEGSKA) derive from the germline V gene (reference sequence). The CDR3 goes from the cysteine to the phenylalanine over 16 residues. The DNA shown is the 48-base CDR3, in frame from base 1.